One sample yielded the 23 T cell receptor beta chains listed below, sequenced in a study of T cells in Graves' hyperthyroidism and ophthalmopathy. TCR beta CDR3 sequences were amplified from RNA transcripts. The TCR CDR3 was amplified in a first-round RT-PCR using the HTBI primer set. TCRdb fed the multiplex PCR reads into MiXCR, producing one record per CDR3 protein. The sample contains 360,000 or so distinct CDR3 sequences, around 15% of which appear only once. The sequenced sample was blood. These receptors all come from a woman aged 55-70 years with Graves' ophthalmopathy.

The genes are TRBV19 and TRBJ2-1; tentative D call: TRBD2 (6 bases). V was trimmed by 1 base and J by 7 bases, leaving 14 bases between them. The CDR3 extends over 15 amino acids. Germline CDR1 reads LNHDA; CDR2 reads SQIVND (reference sequence). CDR3 region: CASSIAYGRGNEQFF. The CDR3 DNA reads as TGTGCCAGTAGTATAGCATACGGGAGAGGGAATGAGCAGTTCTTC.

The chain carries TRBV5-4 and TRBJ2-6; D may correspond to TRBD1 or TRBD2 (5 bases each). The V gene lost 4 bases and the J gene lost 0 bases, with 14 bases spanning the gap. CDR3 size: 17 residues. The germline gives CDR1 SGHNT, CDR2 YYREEE (reference sequence). CDR3 in amino acids: CASSPPGAFSGANVLTF. CDR3 bases: TGTGCCAGCAGCCCCCCCGGGGCCTTCTCTGGGGCCAACGTCCTGACTTTC.

Of note for this clonotype: With a much larger clone just one base away, this may be a read error. The chain combines TRBV2 with TRBJ2-2; D unclear. Germline values: CDR1 SNHLY, CDR2 FYNNEI. Trimming removed 10 bases from V and 0 bases from J, with 9 bases in between. This CDR3 is built from 13 residues. DNA of the CDR3: TGTGCCATTGGACGGACGAACACCGGGGAGCTGTTTTTT. Its protein is CAIGRTNTGELFF.

This clonotype was counted ten times or more. The rearrangement uses TRBV20-1 and TRBJ1-1; D is unresolved. The V end lost 5 bases, the J end lost 4 bases, and 17 bases lay between the germline ends. Germline values: CDR1 DFQATT, CDR2 SNEGSKA (reference sequence). The CDR3 extends over 14 amino acids. In nucleotides, the CDR3 is TGCAGTGCTTTCCACCTCGGGGTTGGCACTGAAGCTTTCTTT. It encodes CSAFHLGVGTEAFF.

This clonotype was seen ten or more times. The chain combines TRBV11-2 with TRBJ2-5; D remains unclear. V lost 0 bases and J 5 bases, leaving 16 bases between the germline ends. Germline-derived CDR1 and CDR2 are SGHAT and FQNNGV. The CDR3 consists of 16 residues. The CDR3 spells CASSLDQWGRVETQYF. DNA of the CDR3: TGTGCCAGCAGCTTAGATCAGTGGGGTCGTGTGGAGACCCAGTACTTC.

In this sample, this clonotype turned up many times. The chain employs TRBV28 and TRBJ1-5; D is possibly TRBD1 (5 bases). The CDR3 totals 15 residues. CDR1 is MDHEN, CDR2 SYDVKM, per germline. V lost 3 bases and J lost 4, with 13 bases in between. The CDR3, as DNA: TGTGCCAGCAGTTTTCTCGGGGGAGGAAATCAGCCCCAGCATTTT. It encodes CASSFLGGGNQPQHF.

This clonotype was counted a few times. The rearrangement uses TRBV20-1 and TRBJ2-4; TRBD2 agrees at 7 bases. The CDR3 runs 13 residues. The germline CDR1 and CDR2 sequences are DFQATT and SNEGSKA (reference sequence). J gave up 6 bases and V 1 base, and 3 bases lay outside the gene matches. The CDR3 DNA is TGCAGTGCTAGAGGCGTAGCGGGAAACATTCAGTACTTC. Translating gives CSARGVAGNIQYF.

The sample holds many counts of this clonotype. The rearrangement uses TRBV7-9 and TRBJ2-5, with 9 bases matching TRBD1. Germline V lookup: CDR1 SEHNR, CDR2 FQNEAQ (reference sequence). The trim removed 5 bases at V and 1 base at J, leaving 5 bases unmatched. The CDR3 has 15 residues. CDR3 DNA sequence: TGTGCCAGCAGCCTACGGACAGGGGCCCAAGAGACCCAGTACTTC. Protein product: CASSLRTGAQETQYF.

There are many counts of this clonotype. The chain uses TRBV11-2 and TRBJ2-5, with D possibly TRBD2 on 6 matching bases. V dropped 5 bases and J dropped 2 bases, with 12 bases sitting between them. The CDR3 is 14 residues long. Per germline, CDR1 SGHAT and CDR2 FQNNGV. Here the CDR3 DNA reads TGTGCCAGCAGCCTAAGGGCGGGGCAAGAGACCCAGTACTTC. The encoded protein is CASSLRAGQETQYF.

DNA for the CDR3: TGTGCCAGTAGTATAAACAGGGAGAGCAATCAGCCCCAGCATTTT. This sequence encodes CASSINRESNQPQHF. This sequence joins TRBV19 and TRBJ1-5; D may be TRBD1 (6 bases). Trimming removed 2 bases at V and 1 base at J, with 9 bases between. The CDR3 length is 15 residues. Germline CDR1 is LNHDA and CDR2 is SQIVND (reference sequence). The full variable domain, in which reference TRBV19 and TRBJ1-5 provide the parts outside the CDR3, is DGGITQSPKYLFRKEGQNVTLSCEQNLNHDAMYWYRQDPGQGLRLIYYSQIVNDFQKGDIAEGYSVSREKKESFPLTVTSAQKNPTAFYLCASSINRESNQPQHFGDGTRLSIL.

This rearrangement joins TRBV12-3 or TRBV12-4 to TRBJ1-5; 8 bases match TRBD1. V shed 6 bases, J shed 2 bases, and the junction held 9 bases outside the gene matches. The CDR3 spans 16 residues. The CDR3 loop is CASSLHSGQGNQPQHF. The CDR3 nucleotides read TGTGCCAGCAGCCTCCACTCGGGACAGGGCAATCAGCCCCAGCATTTT.

This clonotype showed up many times. The gene calls are TRBV3-1 and TRBJ2-2, with 10 bases identical to TRBD2. The CDR3 has 17 residues. V lost 1 base and J lost 7; bases outside the gene matches: 9. Germline CDR1 reads LGHDT; CDR2 reads YNNKEL (reference sequence). CDR3 residues: CASSQAGGTSGIGELFF. The CDR3 DNA reads as TGTGCCAGCAGCCAAGCTGGTGGCACTAGCGGGATCGGGGAGCTGTTTTTT.

This clonotype was counted ten times or more. The genes are TRBV4-1 and TRBJ2-7, with D perhaps TRBD1 (6 bases). Trimming left V 1 base short and J 1 base short, with 8 bases between. The CDR3 spans 14 residues. CDR1 MGHRA and CDR2 YSYEKL come from the germline V gene. CDR3 in amino acids: CASSQGDRSYEQYF. CDR3 DNA sequence: TGCGCCAGCAGCCAAGGCGACAGGTCCTACGAGCAGTACTTC.

This clonotype occurred a few times. The rearrangement links TRBV20-1 to TRBJ2-1, with D unclear. The germline gives CDR1 DFQATT, CDR2 SNEGSKA (reference sequence). V lost 0 bases, J lost 8 bases, and 5 bases lay in between. The length of the CDR3 is 11 residues. CDR3: CSARDLHEQFF. Written as DNA, the CDR3 is TGCAGTGCTAGAGATTTACATGAGCAGTTCTTC.

This clonotype was seen at least ten times. The genes are TRBV27 and TRBJ2-1, with D perhaps given as TRBD1 or TRBD2 (5 bases each). V was shortened by 6 bases and J by 3 bases, with 12 bases between the two germline ends. This CDR3 has 14 amino acids. Germline CDR1 and CDR2: MNHEY and SMNVEV (reference sequence). In DNA, the CDR3 is TGTGCCAGCAGCCAGGGAGCAGTCTACAATGAGCAGTTCTTC. Its translation: CASSQGAVYNEQFF.

The V call is TRBV3-1, the J call TRBJ2-3; 8 nucleotides align to TRBD2. CDR1 and CDR2 from the germline V gene are LGHDT and YNNKEL (reference sequence). With 1 base clipped from V and 2 bases from J, the junction kept 5 bases outside the gene matches. The CDR3 loop spans 16 amino acids. CDR3 sequence: CASSQGTSGFTDTQYF. CDR3 in DNA: TGTGCCAGCAGCCAAGGAACTAGCGGCTTCACAGATACGCAGTATTTT.

At least ten counts were recorded for this clonotype. V and J are TRBV14 and TRBJ2-5; 10 bases match TRBD2. This CDR3 has 16 amino acids. Germline-derived CDR1 and CDR2 are SGHDN and FVKESK. V lost 4 bases, J lost 3 bases, and 8 bases stayed unmatched. The CDR3: CASSRRTLAGEETQYF. CDR3 sequence (DNA): TGTGCCAGCAGCCGGCGTACTCTAGCGGGGGAAGAGACCCAGTACTTC.

This clonotype was observed a handful of times. V usage is TRBV20-1 and J usage is TRBJ2-3; D is undetermined. Trimming removed 0 bases at V and 0 bases at J, with 13 bases between. CDR3 length: 16 amino acids. CDR1 and CDR2 from the germline V gene are DFQATT and SNEGSKA (reference sequence). CDR3 bases: TGCAGTGCTAGAGACCAGTTGACGACTAGCACAGATACGCAGTATTTT. Its translation is CSARDQLTTSTDTQYF.

This clonotype has ten or more counts. The J gene is TRBJ2-7, the V gene TRBV3-1, with 9 nucleotides matching TRBD1. This CDR3 has 17 amino acids. In germline, CDR1 is LGHDT, CDR2 YNNKEL (reference sequence). V dropped 3 bases and J dropped 6; count of bases not matched to a gene: 15. The CDR3 spells CASSHRRDRALVGEQYF. CDR3 sequence (DNA): TGTGCCAGCAGCCACCGCCGGGACAGGGCGTTGGTTGGCGAGCAGTACTTC.

The rearrangement uses TRBV5-4 and TRBJ2-3; D gene unclear. The CDR3 spans 12 residues. V shed 7 bases and J shed 4 bases, with 10 bases lying between them. Germline CDR1 SGHNT, CDR2 YYREEE (reference sequence). This CDR3 reads CASFNFPDTQYF. DNA of the CDR3: TGTGCCAGCTTTAATTTCCCAGATACGCAGTATTTT.

The V gene is TRBV2, the J gene TRBJ2-7; D may correspond to TRBD1 or TRBD2 (5 bases each). The germline CDR1 and CDR2 sequences are SNHLY and FYNNEI. This CDR3 spans 15 amino acids. The V and J ends lost 6 bases and 0 bases respectively, with 15 bases between them. In DNA, the CDR3 is TGTGCCAGCAGACCCGGGACGGCCATCTCCTACGAGCAGTACTTC. This encodes CASRPGTAISYEQYF.

This clonotype was found many times. V gene TRBV7-2 combines with J gene TRBJ2-7, with TRBD1 matching over 10 bases. The germline CDR1 and CDR2 sequences are SGHTA and FQGNSA. The length of the CDR3 is 16 residues. Unmatched junction bases numbered 7, after V lost 2 bases and J lost 3 bases. CDR3 DNA: TGTGCCAGCAGCTTATGGGGACAGGGGTCGAGCTACGAGCAGTACTTC. Amino acids: CASSLWGQGSSYEQYF.

This clonotype was detected many times. The chain carries TRBV5-1 and TRBJ2-1; 8 nucleotides agree with TRBD2. Germline V lookup: CDR1 SGHRS, CDR2 YFSETQ. The junction had 10 bases not matched to a gene; V was cut back by 4 bases and J by 4 bases. The CDR3 sequence is 16 residues long. CDR3 sequence (DNA): TGCGCCAGCAGCCAAATTCCGGGACTAGTTTACAATGAGCAGTTCTTC. It translates to CASSQIPGLVYNEQFF.